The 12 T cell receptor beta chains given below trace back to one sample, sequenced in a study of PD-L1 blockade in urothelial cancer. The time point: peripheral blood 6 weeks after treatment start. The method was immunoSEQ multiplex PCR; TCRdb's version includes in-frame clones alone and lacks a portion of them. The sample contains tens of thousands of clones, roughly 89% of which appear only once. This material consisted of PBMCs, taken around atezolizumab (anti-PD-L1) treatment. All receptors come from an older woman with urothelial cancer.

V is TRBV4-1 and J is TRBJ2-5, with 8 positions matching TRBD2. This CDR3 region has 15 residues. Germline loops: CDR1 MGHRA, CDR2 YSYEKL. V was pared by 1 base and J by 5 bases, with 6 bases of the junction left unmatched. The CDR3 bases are TGCGCCAGCAGCCAAGGGCCTAGCGGGTGGGAGACCCAGTACTTC. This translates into CASSQGPSGWETQYF.

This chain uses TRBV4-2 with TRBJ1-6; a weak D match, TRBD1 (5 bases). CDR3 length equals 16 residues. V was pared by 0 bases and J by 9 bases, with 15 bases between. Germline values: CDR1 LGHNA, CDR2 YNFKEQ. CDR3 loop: CASSQEQAVQSSPLHF. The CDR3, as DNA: TGTGCCAGCAGCCAAGAACAGGCCGTGCAGAGTTCACCCCTCCACTTT.

The CDR3 DNA is TGTGCCAGCAGACGGTCCTCCGGTGTCTATGGCTACACCTTC. It codes for CASRRSSGVYGYTF. J is TRBJ1-2 and V is TRBV28; D gene unclear. Germline CDR1 is MDHEN and CDR2 is SYDVKM. The CDR3 contains 14 residues. V lost 6 bases, J lost 4 bases, and 15 bases lay in between.

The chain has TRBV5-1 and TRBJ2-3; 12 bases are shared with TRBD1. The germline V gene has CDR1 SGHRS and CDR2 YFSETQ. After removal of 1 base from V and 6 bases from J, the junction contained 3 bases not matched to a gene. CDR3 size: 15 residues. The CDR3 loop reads CASSLSGTGGDTQYF. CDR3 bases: TGCGCCAGCAGCTTGTCCGGGACAGGGGGCGATACGCAGTATTTT.

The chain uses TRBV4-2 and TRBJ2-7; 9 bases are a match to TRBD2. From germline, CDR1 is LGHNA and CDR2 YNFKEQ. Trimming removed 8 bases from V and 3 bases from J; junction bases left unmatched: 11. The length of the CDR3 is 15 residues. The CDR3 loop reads CASSQRRGGDYEQYF. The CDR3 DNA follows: TGTGCCAGCTCCCAACGTCGCGGGGGGGACTACGAGCAGTACTTC.

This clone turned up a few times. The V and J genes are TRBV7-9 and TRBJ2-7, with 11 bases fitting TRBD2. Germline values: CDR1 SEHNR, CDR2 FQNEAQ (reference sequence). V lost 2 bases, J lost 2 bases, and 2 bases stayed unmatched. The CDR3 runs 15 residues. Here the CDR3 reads CASSLISGRAYEQYF. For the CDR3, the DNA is TGTGCCAGCAGCTTAATTAGCGGGAGGGCCTACGAGCAGTACTTC.

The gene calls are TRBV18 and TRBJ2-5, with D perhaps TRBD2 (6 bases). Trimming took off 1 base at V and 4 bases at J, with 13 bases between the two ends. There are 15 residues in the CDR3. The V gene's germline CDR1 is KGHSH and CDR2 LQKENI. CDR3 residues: CASSPQGGVRETQYF. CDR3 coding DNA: TGTGCCAGCTCACCACAGGGCGGGGTGAGAGAGACCCAGTACTTC.

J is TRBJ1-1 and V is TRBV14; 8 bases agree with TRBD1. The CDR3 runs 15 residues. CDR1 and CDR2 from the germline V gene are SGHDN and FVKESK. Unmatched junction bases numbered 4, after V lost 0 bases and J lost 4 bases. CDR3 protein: CASSQDYDRGTEAFF. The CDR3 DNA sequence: TGTGCCAGCAGCCAAGATTATGACAGGGGCACTGAAGCTTTCTTT.

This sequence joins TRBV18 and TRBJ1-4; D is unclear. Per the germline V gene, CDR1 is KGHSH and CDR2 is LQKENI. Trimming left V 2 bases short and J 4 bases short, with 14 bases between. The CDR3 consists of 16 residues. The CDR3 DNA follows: TGTGCCAGCTCACCAGTGCGTATGACGGGTAATGAAAAACTGTTTTTT. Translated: CASSPVRMTGNEKLFF. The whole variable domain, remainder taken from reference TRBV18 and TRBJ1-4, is NAGVMQNPRHLVRRRGQEARLRCSPMKGHSHVYWYRQLPEEGLKFMVYLQKENIIDESGMPKERFSAEFPKEGPSILRIQQVVRGDSAAYFCASSPVRMTGNEKLFFGSGTQLSVL.

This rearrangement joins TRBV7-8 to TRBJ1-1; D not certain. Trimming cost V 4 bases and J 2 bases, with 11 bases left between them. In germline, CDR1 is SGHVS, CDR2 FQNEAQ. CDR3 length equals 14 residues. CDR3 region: CASSYETINTEAFF. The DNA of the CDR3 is TGTGCCAGCAGCTATGAGACAATTAACACTGAAGCTTTCTTT.

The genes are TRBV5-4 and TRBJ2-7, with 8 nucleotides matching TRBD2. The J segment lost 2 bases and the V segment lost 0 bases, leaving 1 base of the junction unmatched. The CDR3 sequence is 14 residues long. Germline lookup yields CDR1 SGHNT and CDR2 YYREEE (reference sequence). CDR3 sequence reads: CASSLEAGAYEQYF. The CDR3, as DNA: TGTGCCAGCAGCTTGGAAGCGGGAGCCTACGAGCAGTACTTC.

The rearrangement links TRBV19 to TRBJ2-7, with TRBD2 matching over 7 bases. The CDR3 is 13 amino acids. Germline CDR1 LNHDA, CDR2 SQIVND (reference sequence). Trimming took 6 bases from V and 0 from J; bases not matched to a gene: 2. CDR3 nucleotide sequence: TGTGCCAGTAGAGGACTAGACTCCTACGAGCAGTACTTC. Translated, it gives CASRGLDSYEQYF.